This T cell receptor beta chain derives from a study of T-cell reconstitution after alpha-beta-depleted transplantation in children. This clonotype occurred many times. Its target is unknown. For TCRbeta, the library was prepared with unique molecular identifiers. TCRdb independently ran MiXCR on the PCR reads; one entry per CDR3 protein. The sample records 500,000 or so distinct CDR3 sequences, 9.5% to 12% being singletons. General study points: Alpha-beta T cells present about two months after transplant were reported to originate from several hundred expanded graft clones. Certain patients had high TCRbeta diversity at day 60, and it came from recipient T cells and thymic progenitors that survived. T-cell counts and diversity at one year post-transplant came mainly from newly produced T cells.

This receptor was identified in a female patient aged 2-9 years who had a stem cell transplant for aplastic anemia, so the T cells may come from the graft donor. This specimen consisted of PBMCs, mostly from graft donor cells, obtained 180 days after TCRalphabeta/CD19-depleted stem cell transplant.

The CDR3: CASSLSGPSTDTQYF. The CDR3, as DNA: TGTGCCAGCAGTTTATCGGGACCTAGCACAGATACGCAGTATTTT. This sequence joins TRBV28 and TRBJ2-3, with D possibly called TRBD1 or TRBD2 (5 bases each). Germline CDR1 reads MDHEN; CDR2 reads SYDVKM. The V end was cut by 1 base, the J end by 0 bases, with 8 bases between. CDR3 length: 15 amino acids.